This T cell receptor beta chain was observed in a study of CD8 T cells in Susac syndrome. Points from the study as a whole: Susac syndrome CD4+ T cell repertoires showed no clonal expansion.

With random hexamers, roughly 0.45 to 1 ug RNA was reverse transcribed. Amplification of TCR beta CDR3 used immunoSEQ multiplex PCR across 54 Vbeta and 13 Jbeta. MiXCR was run by TCRdb on the immunoSEQ multiplex PCR reads, yielding one entry per CDR3 protein. The sample carries hundreds of thousands of distinct CDR3 sequences, 90% to 97% recorded once. Details on this clonotype: Its target is unknown.

J was trimmed by 3 bases and V by 3 bases; bases with no gene match: 4. This CDR3 region has 14 residues. Looked up from germline, CDR1 is DFQATT and CDR2 is SNEGSKA (reference sequence). Sequencing of TCR beta was carried out in blood CD8+ and CD4+ T cells. Under recently defined diagnostic criteria, the patients with Susac syndrome qualified as having definite or probable disease. The sequencing sample was made of CD4+ T cells from PBMCs. The chain joins TRBV20-1 to TRBJ2-1, with 8 positions matching TRBD2. The TCR originated in a human donor with Susac syndrome. The CDR3 DNA is TGCAGTGCTAGCTTCGCGGGGGGCTACAATGAGCAGTTCTTC. It encodes CSASFAGGYNEQFF.